This passage covers 8 T cell receptor beta chains from one sample sequenced in a study of OX40 agonist ivuxolimab in advanced cancers. Profiled with immunoSEQ multiplex PCR; TCRdb holds only in-frame clones, not every one. The sample lists some 81,000 clones, more than 75% seen once, with approximately 6.2% in the top ten. This sample comprised CD4+ or CD8+ T cells sorted from blood, obtained in a trial of the OX40 agonist ivuxolimab. The receptor source for this set is an adult with an advanced solid tumor such as melanoma, head and neck, liver or kidney cancer.

The genes are TRBV14 and TRBJ1-2, with 8 positions matching TRBD1. The CDR3 consists of 14 residues. With 4 bases clipped from V and 4 bases from J, the junction kept 5 bases outside the gene matches. Germline CDR1 SGHDN, CDR2 FVKESK. DNA for the CDR3: TGTGCCAGCAGCCCCCGACAGGGGAGCTATGGCTACACCTTC. It yields the protein CASSPRQGSYGYTF.

This sequence joins TRBV10-2 and TRBJ2-7; 7 nucleotides line up with TRBD1. V gave up 6 bases and J gave up 3 bases; unmatched junction bases: 5. The CDR3 covers 13 residues. Looked up from germline, CDR1 is WSHSY and CDR2 is SAAADI. The DNA of the CDR3 is TGCGCCAGCAGACGACAGGGAGACTACGAGCAGTACTTC. It is translated as CASRRQGDYEQYF.

V gene TRBV2 combines with J gene TRBJ2-5, with TRBD1 identical over 7 bases. V lost 6 bases and J lost 2; bases outside the gene matches: 6. The length of the CDR3 is 14 residues. Germline V CDR1 and CDR2: SNHLY, FYNNEI. This chain's CDR3 is CASSWGQPQETQYF. The CDR3 DNA sequence: TGTGCCAGCAGCTGGGGACAGCCGCAAGAGACCCAGTACTTC.

The rearrangement uses TRBV7-9 and TRBJ2-1; 7 bases are a match to TRBD2. V lost 2 bases and J lost 0; bases outside the gene matches: 1. The CDR3 consists of 15 residues. In germline, CDR1 is SEHNR, CDR2 FQNEAQ (reference sequence). CDR3 in amino acids: CASSLRGSSYNEQFF. The CDR3 DNA follows: TGTGCCAGCAGCTTACGCGGGAGCTCCTACAATGAGCAGTTCTTC.

Here the CDR3 reads CASSLRTGVNEKLFF. The CDR3 coding sequence is TGCGCCAGCAGCCTCAGGACAGGGGTTAATGAAAAACTGTTTTTT. The chain is built from TRBV5-1 and TRBJ1-4, with 9 bases identical to TRBD1. Trimming took 4 bases from V and 4 from J; bases not matched to a gene: 5. Germline CDR1 and CDR2: SGHRS and YFSETQ. The CDR3 has 15 amino acids.

V usage is TRBV5-1 and J usage is TRBJ2-5; no firm D call. The germline CDR1 and CDR2 sequences are SGHRS and YFSETQ. The ends were cut back, 3 bases at V and 1 base at J, with 7 bases in the middle. The CDR3 covers 13 residues. The CDR3 sequence is CASSSISQETQYF. CDR3 in DNA: TGCGCCAGCAGCTCCATCAGCCAAGAGACCCAGTACTTC.

This clone was found many times. Other DNA sequences in the same sample also yield this CDR3. The chain joins TRBV5-1 to TRBJ2-4; D is perhaps TRBD1 (5 bases). V was shortened by 2 bases and J by 7 bases, with 7 bases between the two germline ends. This CDR3 contains 12 residues. Germline lookup yields CDR1 SGHRS and CDR2 YFSETQ. The CDR3 nucleotides are TGCGCCAGCAGCTTACAGGAGAACATTCAGTACTTC. It is translated as CASSLQENIQYF.

This clone ranks as medium-sized. This chain links TRBV29-1 with TRBJ2-7; perhaps TRBD1 as D (6 bases). CDR1 is SQVTM, CDR2 ANQGSEA, per germline. The CDR3 totals 11 residues. V dropped 6 bases and J dropped 6 bases, with 12 bases sitting between them. CDR3 DNA sequence: TGCAGCGTAAAGACAGGTCCCGAGCAGTACTTC. It is translated as CSVKTGPEQYF.